This T cell receptor (beta chain) originates from a study of shared clonotypes between healthy human individuals. Whole-study results and caveats: In having few donors, the study represented limited genetic and exposure-history diversity. Sharing across several donors was seen in around 5% of naive CD4 clonotypes. A generally larger estimated richness was seen in naive subsets than in memory subsets.

Remarks on this clone: The antigen is not known.

The CDR3 is made up of 12 amino acids. V lost 3 bases to trimming and J lost 7 bases, with 9 bases between them. CDR1 and CDR2 from the germline V gene are SNHLY and FYNNEI. CD45RA-negative memory and CD45RA+ naive subsets were split from the CD4+ cells. Produced via immunoSEQ multiplex PCR; TCRdb's table is partial and in-frame only. The table has over 1.5 million clones, around 98% seen once; the top ten hold roughly 0.4%. Sequencing was carried out using naive CD4+ T cells sorted from blood. Subset: CD45RA+ positively selected. This TCR was recovered from a man aged 25 to 40 in good health. The chain has TRBV2 and TRBJ1-2; D is uncertain. The CDR3 sequence is CASSDAKSGYTF. The DNA for the CDR3 is TGTGCCAGCAGTGACGCTAAGAGTGGCTACACCTTC.